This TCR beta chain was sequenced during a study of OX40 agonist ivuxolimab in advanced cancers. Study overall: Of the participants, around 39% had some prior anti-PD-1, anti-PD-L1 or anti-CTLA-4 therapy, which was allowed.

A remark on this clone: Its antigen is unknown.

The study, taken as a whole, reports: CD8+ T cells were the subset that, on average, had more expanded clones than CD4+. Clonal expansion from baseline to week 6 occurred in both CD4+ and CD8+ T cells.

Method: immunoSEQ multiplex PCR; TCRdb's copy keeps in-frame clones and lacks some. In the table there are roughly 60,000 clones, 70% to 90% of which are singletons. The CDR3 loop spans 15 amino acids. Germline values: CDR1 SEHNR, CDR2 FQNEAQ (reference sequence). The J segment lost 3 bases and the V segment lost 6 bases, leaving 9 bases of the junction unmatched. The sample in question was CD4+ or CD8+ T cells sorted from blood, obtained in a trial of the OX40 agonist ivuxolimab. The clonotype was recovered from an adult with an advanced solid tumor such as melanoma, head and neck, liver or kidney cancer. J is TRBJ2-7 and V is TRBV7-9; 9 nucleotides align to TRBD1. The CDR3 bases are TGTGCCAGCAGACCTCAACAGGGGGCCGACTACGAGCAGTACTTC. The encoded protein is CASRPQQGADYEQYF. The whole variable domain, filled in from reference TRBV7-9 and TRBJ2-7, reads DTGVSQNPRHKITKRGQNVTFRCDPISEHNRLYWYRQTLGQGPEFLTYFQNEAQLEKSRLLSDRFSAERPKGSFSTLEIQRTEQGDSAMYLCASRPQQGADYEQYFGPGTRLTVT.